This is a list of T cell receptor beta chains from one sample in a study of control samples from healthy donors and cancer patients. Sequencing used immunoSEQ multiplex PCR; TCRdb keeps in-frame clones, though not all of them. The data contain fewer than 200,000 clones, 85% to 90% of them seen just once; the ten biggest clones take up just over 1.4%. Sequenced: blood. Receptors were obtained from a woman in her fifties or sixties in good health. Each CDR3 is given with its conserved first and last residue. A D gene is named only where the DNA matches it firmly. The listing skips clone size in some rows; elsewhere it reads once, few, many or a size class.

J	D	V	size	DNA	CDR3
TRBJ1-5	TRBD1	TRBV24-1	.	TGTGCCACCAGTGATTCGGGCAGGGGGAATCAGCCCCAGCATTTT	CATSDSGRGNQPQHF
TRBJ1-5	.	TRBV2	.	TGTGCCAGCAGTGGAACAATAGGACAGCCCCAGCATTTT	CASSGTIGQPQHF
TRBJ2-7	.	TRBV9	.	TGTGCCAGCAGCCCCGGACCTACCTCCTACGAGCAGTACTTC	CASSPGPTSYEQYF
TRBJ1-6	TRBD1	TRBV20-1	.	TGCAGTGCTAGTGGGACAGGGGGGGACTCCTATAATTCACCCCTCCACTTT	CSASGTGGDSYNSPLHF
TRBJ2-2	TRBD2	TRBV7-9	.	TGTGCCAGCAGCTTAGACCGGGGGGATACCGGGGAGCTGTTTTTT	CASSLDRGDTGELFF
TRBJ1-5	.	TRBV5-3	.	TGTGCCAGGGGATTTGGAGGGTACGGCAATCAGCCCCAGCATTTT	CARGFGGYGNQPQHF
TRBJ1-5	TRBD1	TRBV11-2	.	TGTGCCAGCAGCTCGGACAGGGGATGGGGGAATCAGCCCCAGCATTTT	CASSSDRGWGNQPQHF
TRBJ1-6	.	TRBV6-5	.	TGTGCCAGCACTCAGAGCTCCTATAATTCACCCCTCCACTTT	CASTQSSYNSPLHF
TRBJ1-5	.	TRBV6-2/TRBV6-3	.	TGTGCCAGCAGTTACCCCGACAGGTATAGCAATCAGCCCCAGCATTTT	CASSYPDRYSNQPQHF
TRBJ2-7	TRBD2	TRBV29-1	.	TGCAGCGTTGAACCTAGCGGAGCCTACGAGCAGTACTTC	CSVEPSGAYEQYF
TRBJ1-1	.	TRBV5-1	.	TGCGCCAGCAGCTTGGAGGTACAGACTTTGAACACTGAAGCTTTCTTT	CASSLEVQTLNTEAFF
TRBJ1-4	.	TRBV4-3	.	TGCGCCAGCAGCCCCCGATGGGGGTGGGGCCTTAGTGAAAAACTGTTTTTT	CASSPRWGWGLSEKLFF
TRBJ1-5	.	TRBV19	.	TGTGCCAGCCTAGAACAGACGGGGGGTTATCAGCCCCAGCATTTT	CASLEQTGGYQPQHF
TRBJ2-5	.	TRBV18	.	TGTGCCAGCTCACAGGACATCCAAGAGACCCAGTACTTC	CASSQDIQETQYF
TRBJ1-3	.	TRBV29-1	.	TGCTCCGTCACAGCGGGCTCTGGAAACACCATATATTTT	CSVTAGSGNTIYF
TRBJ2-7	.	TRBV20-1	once	TGCAGTGCTAGTAGTCCCCGGGACACCTACGAGCAGTACTTC	CSASSPRDTYEQYF
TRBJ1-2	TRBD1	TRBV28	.	TGTGCCAGCAGTCCGGGACAGAACTATGGTTACACCTTC	CASSPGQNYGYTF
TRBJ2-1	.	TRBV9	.	TGTGCCAGCAGCGTAGGGTCGATGAATGAGCAGTTCTTC	CASSVGSMNEQFF
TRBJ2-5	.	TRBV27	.	TGTGCCAGCCAGAGGGGGGCCGGGAAAGAGACCCAGTACTTC	CASQRGAGKETQYF
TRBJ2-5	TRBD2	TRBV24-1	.	TGTGCCACCAGTGATCGCACTAGCGTGTGGGAGACCCAGTACTTC	CATSDRTSVWETQYF
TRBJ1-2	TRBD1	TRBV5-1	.	TGCGCCAGCAGCTCGGGACAGACAAAAAACTATGGCTACACCTTC	CASSSGQTKNYGYTF
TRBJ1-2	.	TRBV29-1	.	TGCAGCGTTGAAGGGACAAGGAACTATGGCTACACCTTC	CSVEGTRNYGYTF
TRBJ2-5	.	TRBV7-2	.	TGTGCCAGCAGAACCCCGCCACCGTACCAAGAGACCCAGTACTTC	CASRTPPPYQETQYF
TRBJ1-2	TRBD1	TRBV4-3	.	TGCGCCAGCAGCCAAGGGGTTGCCGGGACAGGGGCCACCTACACCTTC	CASSQGVAGTGATYTF
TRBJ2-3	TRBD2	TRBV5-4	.	TGTGCCAGCAGCGGAAGACTAGCGGTTTTCACAGATACGCAGTATTTT	CASSGRLAVFTDTQYF
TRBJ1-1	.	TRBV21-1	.	TGTGCCAGCAGTCGGACATTGGGATACACTGAAGCTTTCTTT	CASSRTLGYTEAFF
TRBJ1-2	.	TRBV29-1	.	TGCAGCGCCATCGGGCAGGGGATCTATGGCTACACCTTC	CSAIGQGIYGYTF
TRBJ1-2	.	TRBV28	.	TGTGCCAGCAGTTTATCCGGGGAGGGCTACACCTTC	CASSLSGEGYTF
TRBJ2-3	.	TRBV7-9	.	TGTGCCAGCAGCTTATCCGATACGCAGTATTTT	CASSLSDTQYF